This is a list of T cell receptor beta chains from one sample in a study of vaccination and CD4 T cells after COVID-19. These receptors are not linked to any known antigen. MiXCR was run by TCRdb on the PCR reads, yielding one entry per CDR3 protein. The table includes 20,000 to 25,000 distinct CDR3 sequences, 35% detected once. The material sequenced was CD4+ T cells from blood, cultured in vitro, taken about 7 months after SARS-CoV-2 vaccination. These receptors originate from a human donor who had recovered from COVID-19. CDR3s include the opening cysteine and the closing phenylalanine or tryptophan. The D gene is left open where the match is weak. The size of a clone is reported for some rows only, either as once, few or many, or as a class for expanded clones.

clone_size j_call v_call d_call cdr3_nt cdr3_aa
. TRBJ1-1 TRBV7-2 . TGTGCCAGCAGCTTATGGCAGGCCGTGAACACTGAAGCTTTCTTT CASSLWQAVNTEAFF
. TRBJ1-2 TRBV6-1 . TGTGCCCCCCCCACGGAAGGGACTAACTATGGCTACACCTTC CAPPTEGTNYGYTF
. TRBJ2-3 TRBV15 . TGTGCCACTAACAGGGATAGAACAGATACGCAGTATTTT CATNRDRTDTQYF
few TRBJ2-3 TRBV28 TRBD2 TGTGCCAGCAGTTTATGGCTAGCGGGACCAGATACGCAGTATTTT CASSLWLAGPDTQYF
. TRBJ2-3 TRBV28 TRBD2 TGTGCCAGCAGACTAGCGGGATCGAGGACAGATACGCAGTATTTT CASRLAGSRTDTQYF
. TRBJ2-7 TRBV28 . TGTGCCAGCAGATCAGGACAGCCCTACGAGCAGTACTTC CASRSGQPYEQYF
. TRBJ2-7 TRBV2 . TGTGCCAGCAGCATGAGGGATCGCGGGTCGGGCGAGCAGTACTTC CASSMRDRGSGEQYF
. TRBJ2-1 TRBV15 TRBD1 TGTGCCACCAGCAGAGATAGCAGGGGGCGTGAGCAGTTCTTC CATSRDSRGREQFF
few TRBJ2-5 TRBV20-1 . TGCAGTGCTAGTCTAGCCTACCAAGAGACCCAGTACTTC CSASLAYQETQYF
. TRBJ2-7 TRBV7-2 TRBD1 TGTGCCAGCAGCACAGGACAGGCCACCTCCTACGAGCAGTACTTC CASSTGQATSYEQYF
few TRBJ2-5 TRBV7-2 . TGTGCCAGCCGGATAGCACAAGTTCAAGAGACCCAGTACTTC CASRIAQVQETQYF
. TRBJ1-5 TRBV7-9 . TGTGCCAGCAGCCCGGGGACGCGGGGCACTCAGCCCCAGCATTTT CASSPGTRGTQPQHF
. TRBJ1-2 TRBV6-1 . TGTGCCAGCAGCCTCGACAGCAACTATGGCTACACCTTC CASSLDSNYGYTF
. TRBJ2-3 TRBV20-1 TRBD2 TGCAGTGCCCCAGGGAGGGCTAGCGGGCAGGATACGCAGTATTTT CSAPGRASGQDTQYF
few TRBJ2-5 TRBV10-3 TRBD1 TGTGCCATCAGTGACTCAGGGACAGCCGGGGAGACCCAGTACTTC CAISDSGTAGETQYF
few TRBJ1-3 TRBV20-1 TRBD1 TGCAGTGCACCAGACAGGGTAGATGGAAACACCATATATTTT CSAPDRVDGNTIYF
few TRBJ1-5 TRBV6-5 . TGTGCCAGCAGTTACTCGAGTCAGCCCCAGCATTTT CASSYSSQPQHF
. TRBJ2-1 TRBV5-1 TRBD1 TGCGCCAGCAGCCCGAGACAGGGGGACAATGAGCAGTTCTTC CASSPRQGDNEQFF
. TRBJ2-5 TRBV20-1 TRBD1 TGCAGTGCTAGGGGGATCCCGGGACAGAGAGAAGAGACCCAGTACTTC CSARGIPGQREETQYF
. TRBJ2-3 TRBV6-4 TRBD2 TGTGCCAGCAGTGACTCCCCTTCTAGCGGGGGCACAGATACGCAGTATTTT CASSDSPSSGGTDTQYF
few TRBJ1-1 TRBV20-1 . TGCAGTGCTAGAACGGGGGCGAACACTGAAGCTTTCTTT CSARTGANTEAFF
. TRBJ2-1 TRBV6-5 . TGTACCAGCAGTTGGCAGTGGGATGAGCAGTTCTTC CTSSWQWDEQFF
medium-sized TRBJ1-1 TRBV7-2 . TGTGCCAGCAGCTTTTACCAGGGGACTGAAGCTTTCTTT CASSFYQGTEAFF
. TRBJ2-1 TRBV20-1 TRBD2 TGCAGTGCTAGTTCCAGGGAGGGGAGTGAGCAGTTCTTC CSASSREGSEQFF
. TRBJ1-6 TRBV10-3 TRBD1 TGTGCCATCAATACCGGGACAGAGAATTCACCCCTCCACTTT CAINTGTENSPLHF
few TRBJ2-5 TRBV27 TRBD1 TGTGCCAGCAGTTGGACAGGACGAATGGAAGAGACCCAGTACTTC CASSWTGRMEETQYF
. TRBJ1-4 TRBV24-1 . TGTGCCACCAGTGATGGGTACAACGAAAAACTGTTTTTT CATSDGYNEKLFF
few TRBJ2-7 TRBV7-2 . TGTGCCAGCAGAATTAGTGCGGGAGAGCAGTACTTC CASRISAGEQYF
. TRBJ2-1 TRBV19 . TGTGCCAGTAGTGCACAGGGTGAACGTCGTGAGCAGTTCTTC CASSAQGERREQFF